Each of the 3 T cell receptor beta chains below was sequenced from the same sample in a study of T-cell reconstitution after alpha-beta-depleted transplantation in children. Unique molecular identifiers featured in how the TCRbeta library was prepared. TCRdb analysed the PCR reads with MiXCR anew, one entry per CDR3 protein. The sample has about 610,000 distinct CDR3 sequences, 10% to 13% seen once. The sequencing used PBMCs from the stem cell graft donor, collected from the stem cell graft. The receptors were sampled from a human donor who donated a stem cell graft to a child with acute myeloid leukemia.

The rearrangement uses TRBV12-3 or TRBV12-4 and TRBJ2-2, with TRBD2 matching over 13 bases. CDR3 length equals 16 residues. J was trimmed by 5 bases and V by 5 bases; bases with no gene match: 5. The chain's CDR3 is CASSPGTSGITGELFF. The CDR3, as DNA: TGTGCCAGCAGTCCCGGGACTAGCGGGATAACCGGGGAGCTGTTTTTT.

This clonotype was recorded many times. The chain combines TRBV3-1 with TRBJ1-1; 8 positions match TRBD1. Germline V lookup: CDR1 LGHDT, CDR2 YNNKEL (reference sequence). This CDR3 contains 14 residues. With 3 bases clipped from V and 3 bases from J, the junction kept 3 bases outside the gene matches. CDR3 sequence (DNA): TGTGCCAGCAGCCACCTGGACAGGGACACTGAAGCTTTCTTT. As protein: CASSHLDRDTEAFF.

The rearrangement joins TRBV20-1 to TRBJ2-1; 9 bases are a match to TRBD1. V lost 8 bases to trimming and J lost 4 bases; unmatched junction nucleotides: 9. Germline V gene data show CDR1 as DFQATT and CDR2 as SNEGSKA (reference sequence). The CDR3 extends over 14 amino acids. The CDR3: CSTLNRGRYNEQFF. CDR3 nucleotides: TGCAGTACCCTGAACAGGGGGCGGTACAATGAGCAGTTCTTC.